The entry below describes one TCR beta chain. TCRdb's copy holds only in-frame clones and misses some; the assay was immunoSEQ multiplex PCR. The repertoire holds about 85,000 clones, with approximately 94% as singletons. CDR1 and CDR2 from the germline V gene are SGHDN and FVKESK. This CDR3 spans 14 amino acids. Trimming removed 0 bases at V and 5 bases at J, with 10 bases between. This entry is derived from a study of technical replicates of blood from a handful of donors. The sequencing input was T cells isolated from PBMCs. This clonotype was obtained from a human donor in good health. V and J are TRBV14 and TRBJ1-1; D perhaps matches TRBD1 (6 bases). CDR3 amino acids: CASSQEYTGTEAFF. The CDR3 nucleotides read TGTGCCAGCAGCCAAGAGTATACAGGGACTGAAGCTTTCTTT.